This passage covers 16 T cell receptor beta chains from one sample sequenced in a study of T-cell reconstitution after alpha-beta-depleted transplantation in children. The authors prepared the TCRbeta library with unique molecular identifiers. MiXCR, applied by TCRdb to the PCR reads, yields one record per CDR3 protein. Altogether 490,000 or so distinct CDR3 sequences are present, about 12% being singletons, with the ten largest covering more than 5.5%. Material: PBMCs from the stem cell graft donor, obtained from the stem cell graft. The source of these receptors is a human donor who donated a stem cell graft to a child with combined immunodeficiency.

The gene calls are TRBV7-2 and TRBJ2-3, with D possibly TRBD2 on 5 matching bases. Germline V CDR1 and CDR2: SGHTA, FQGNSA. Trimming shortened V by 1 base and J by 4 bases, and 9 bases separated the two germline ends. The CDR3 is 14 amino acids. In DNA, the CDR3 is TGTGCCAGCAGCTTAGGGGGAGACTCAGATACGCAGTATTTT. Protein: CASSLGGDSDTQYF.

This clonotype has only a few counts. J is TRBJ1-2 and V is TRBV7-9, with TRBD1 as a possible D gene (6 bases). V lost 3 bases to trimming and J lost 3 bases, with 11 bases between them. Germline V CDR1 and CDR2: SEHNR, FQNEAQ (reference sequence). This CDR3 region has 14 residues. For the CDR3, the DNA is TGTGCCAGCAGCTTCGCAGGGGTCCACTATGGCTACACCTTC. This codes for CASSFAGVHYGYTF.

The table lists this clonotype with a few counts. The CDR3 DNA sequence: TGTGCCAGCAGCGTAGCTTCCGGGCTAGCGGGAGGGTACGAGCAGTACTTC. It translates to CASSVASGLAGGYEQYF. The V call is TRBV9, the J call TRBJ2-7, with 12 positions matching TRBD2. V dropped 0 bases and J dropped 4; count of bases not matched to a gene: 8. This CDR3 has 17 amino acids. From germline, CDR1 is SGDLS and CDR2 YYNGEE.

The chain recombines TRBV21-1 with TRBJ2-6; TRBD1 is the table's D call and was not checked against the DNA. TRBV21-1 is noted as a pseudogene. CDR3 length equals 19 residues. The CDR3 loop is CASNGTETRPISGANVLTF. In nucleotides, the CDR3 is TGTGCCAGCAACGGGACCGAAACTAGACCAATCTCTGGGGCCAACGTCCTGACTTTC.

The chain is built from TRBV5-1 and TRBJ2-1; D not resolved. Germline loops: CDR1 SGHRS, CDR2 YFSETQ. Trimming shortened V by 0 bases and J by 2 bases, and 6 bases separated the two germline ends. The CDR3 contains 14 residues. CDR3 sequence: CASSLEIPYNEQFF. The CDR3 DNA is TGCGCCAGCAGCTTGGAAATCCCCTACAATGAGCAGTTCTTC.

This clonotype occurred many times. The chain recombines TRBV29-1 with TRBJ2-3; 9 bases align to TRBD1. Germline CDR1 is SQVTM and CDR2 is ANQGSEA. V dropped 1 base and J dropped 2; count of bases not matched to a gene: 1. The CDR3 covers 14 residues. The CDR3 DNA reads TGCAGCGTTGAAGGGACAGGGGACACAGATACGCAGTATTTT. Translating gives CSVEGTGDTDTQYF.

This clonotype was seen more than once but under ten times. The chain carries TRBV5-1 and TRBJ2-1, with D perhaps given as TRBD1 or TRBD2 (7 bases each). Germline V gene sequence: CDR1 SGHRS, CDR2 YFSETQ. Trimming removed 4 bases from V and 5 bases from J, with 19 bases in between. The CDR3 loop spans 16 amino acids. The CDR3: CASSRGLAGVNNEQFF. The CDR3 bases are TGCGCCAGCAGCAGGGGGCTGGCGGGAGTCAACAATGAGCAGTTCTTC.

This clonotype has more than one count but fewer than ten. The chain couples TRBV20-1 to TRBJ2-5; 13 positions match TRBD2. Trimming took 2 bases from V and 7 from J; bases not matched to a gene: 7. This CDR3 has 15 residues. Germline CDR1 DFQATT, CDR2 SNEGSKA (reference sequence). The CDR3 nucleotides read TGCAGTGCTAGATGGGGGACTAGCGGGACTGGGACCCAGTACTTC. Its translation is CSARWGTSGTGTQYF.

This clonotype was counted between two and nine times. CDR3 sequence (DNA): TGTGCCAGCAGCTCCCACCTGAGGGCGTCCGGGGAGCTGTTTTTT. Translation gives CASSSHLRASGELFF. The chain links TRBV7-2 to TRBJ2-2; D perhaps matches TRBD2 (5 bases). Trimming shortened V by 4 bases and J by 6 bases, and 15 bases separated the two germline ends. The germline gives CDR1 SGHTA, CDR2 FQGNSA. The CDR3 loop spans 15 amino acids.

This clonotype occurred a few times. The CDR3 loop is CASSEGGTGPGFPGEAFF. The CDR3 DNA is TGTGCCAGCAGTGAAGGGGGGACAGGACCAGGATTCCCGGGGGAAGCTTTCTTT. The chain combines TRBV2 with TRBJ1-1; 8 bases map to TRBD1. Germline V gene sequence: CDR1 SNHLY, CDR2 FYNNEI. CDR3 size: 18 residues. Germline trimming cut 1 base from V and 8 bases from J; bases unmatched to any gene: 18.

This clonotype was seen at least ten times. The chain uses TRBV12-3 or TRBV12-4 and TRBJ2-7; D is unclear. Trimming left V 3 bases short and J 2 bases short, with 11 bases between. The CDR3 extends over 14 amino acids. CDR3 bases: TGTGCCAGCAGTTTTCGCCACGGCCCCTACGAGCAGTACTTC. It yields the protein CASSFRHGPYEQYF.

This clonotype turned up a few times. The CDR3 here is CASSFGWARGLRTFF. As DNA, the CDR3 is TGTGCCAGCAGTTTCGGATGGGCCCGGGGTTTGAGAACTTTCTTT. The chain is built from TRBV12-3 or TRBV12-4 and TRBJ1-1, with D unclear. The CDR3 contains 15 residues. The ends were cut back, 3 bases at V and 12 bases at J, with 23 bases in the middle.

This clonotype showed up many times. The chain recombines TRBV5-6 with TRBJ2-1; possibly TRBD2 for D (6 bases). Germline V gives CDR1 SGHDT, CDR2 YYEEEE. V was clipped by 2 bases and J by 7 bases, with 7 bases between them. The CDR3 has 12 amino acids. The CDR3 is CASSLRENEQFF. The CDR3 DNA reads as TGTGCCAGCAGCTTACGGGAGAATGAGCAGTTCTTC.

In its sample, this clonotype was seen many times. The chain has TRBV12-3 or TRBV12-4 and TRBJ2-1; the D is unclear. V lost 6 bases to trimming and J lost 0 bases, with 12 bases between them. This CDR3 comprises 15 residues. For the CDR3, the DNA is TGTGCCAGCAGGCAGAGAAGAAGCTCCTACAATGAGCAGTTCTTC. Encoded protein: CASRQRRSSYNEQFF.

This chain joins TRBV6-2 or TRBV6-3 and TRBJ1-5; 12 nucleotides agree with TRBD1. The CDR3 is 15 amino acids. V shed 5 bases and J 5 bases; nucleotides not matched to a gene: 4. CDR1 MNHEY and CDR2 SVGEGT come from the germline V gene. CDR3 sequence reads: CASSDGTGGDQPQHF. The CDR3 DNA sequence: TGTGCCAGCAGTGACGGGACAGGGGGCGATCAGCCCCAGCATTTT.

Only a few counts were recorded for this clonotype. The CDR3 sequence is CASSFHDRGSTEAFF. CDR3 sequence (DNA): TGTGCCAGCAGTTTTCACGACAGGGGGAGCACTGAAGCTTTCTTT. The chain has TRBV12-3 or TRBV12-4 and TRBJ1-1; 9 nucleotides match TRBD1. V lost 3 bases and J lost 4; bases outside the gene matches: 6. The CDR3 consists of 15 residues.